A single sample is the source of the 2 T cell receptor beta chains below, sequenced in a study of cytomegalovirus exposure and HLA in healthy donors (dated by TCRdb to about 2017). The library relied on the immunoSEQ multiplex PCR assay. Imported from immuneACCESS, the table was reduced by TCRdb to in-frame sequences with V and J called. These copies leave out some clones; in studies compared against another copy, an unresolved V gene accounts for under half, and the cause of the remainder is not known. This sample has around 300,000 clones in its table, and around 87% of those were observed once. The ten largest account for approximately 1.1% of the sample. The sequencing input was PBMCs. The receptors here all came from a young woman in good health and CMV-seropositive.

CDR3 DNA: TGTGCCAGCAGTTTCGGAGGGTTCTCGAGATCTTACGAGCAGTACTTC. Its protein product is CASSFGGFSRSYEQYF. The V gene is TRBV28, the J gene TRBJ2-7, with D possibly matching TRBD2 (6 bases). The length of the CDR3 is 16 residues. Germline V lookup: CDR1 MDHEN, CDR2 SYDVKM. V was trimmed by 3 bases and J by 4 bases, leaving 19 bases between them.

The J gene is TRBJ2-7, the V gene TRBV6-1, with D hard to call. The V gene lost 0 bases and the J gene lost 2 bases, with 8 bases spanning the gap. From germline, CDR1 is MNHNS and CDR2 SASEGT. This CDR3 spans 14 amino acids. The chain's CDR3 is CASSEALPAYEQYF. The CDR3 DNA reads TGTGCCAGCAGTGAAGCGCTACCCGCCTACGAGCAGTACTTC.